Below are 15 T cell receptor beta chains sequenced from a single sample in a study of CD8 T cells in Susac syndrome. Random hexamers were used to reverse transcribe 0.5 to 1 ug of RNA. A single record per CDR3 protein comes from TCRdb applying MiXCR to the immunoSEQ multiplex PCR reads. Among more than 65,000 distinct CDR3 sequences listed, more than 85% were seen once. The sequenced material came from CD8+ T cells from PBMCs. These receptor sequences come from a human donor with Susac syndrome.

The chain is built from TRBV27 and TRBJ2-5; TRBD2 matches at 7 bases. This CDR3 region has 15 residues. In germline, CDR1 is MNHEY, CDR2 SMNVEV (reference sequence). V trimming: 5 bases; J trimming: 5 bases; junction bases outside the gene matches: 11. This chain's CDR3 is CASSPSPGGGETQYF. The CDR3, as DNA: TGTGCCAGCAGTCCGTCGCCCGGGGGAGGGGAGACCCAGTACTTC.

The chain carries TRBV20-1 and TRBJ1-4; TRBD1 matches at 8 bases. This CDR3 is 14 amino acids long. Germline CDR1 DFQATT, CDR2 SNEGSKA (reference sequence). V was clipped by 0 bases and J by 10 bases; unmatched bases: 7. CDR3: CSAREVGQGGKLFF. The DNA of the CDR3 is TGCAGTGCTAGAGAAGTAGGACAGGGAGGAAAACTGTTTTTT.

The chain combines TRBV19 with TRBJ1-5; D possibly corresponds to TRBD1 (5 bases). CDR1 and CDR2 from the germline V gene are LNHDA and SQIVND (reference sequence). The CDR3 is 14 amino acids. Trimming took 7 bases from V and 4 from J, leaving 14 bases between them. The CDR3, as DNA: TGTGCCAGTAAAGGGTGGGGGTTTAATCAGCCCCAGCATTTT. Its protein product is CASKGWGFNQPQHF.

The chain uses TRBV5-4 and TRBJ2-5; no reliable D call. Per the germline V gene, CDR1 is SGHNT and CDR2 is YYREEE (reference sequence). Deletions cut 3 bases from V and 3 bases from J, with 9 bases between. The CDR3 is 13 amino acids. The DNA of the CDR3 is TGTGCCAGCAGCTCACGGACGAAAGAGACCCAGTACTTC. Its translation: CASSSRTKETQYF.

The rearrangement links TRBV12-5 to TRBJ2-1, with D perhaps matching TRBD2 (6 bases). The CDR3 is 15 residues long. The germline gives CDR1 LGHNT, CDR2 FRNRAP. V shed 7 bases and J shed 2 bases, with 15 bases lying between them. The CDR3 reads CASALRDSAYNEQFF. CDR3 bases: TGTGCTAGTGCCCTCCGGGACTCAGCCTACAATGAGCAGTTCTTC.

The J gene is TRBJ2-1, the V gene TRBV4-1, with D perhaps matching TRBD2 (5 bases). Trimming removed 0 bases from V and 8 bases from J, with 11 bases in between. The germline V gene has CDR1 MGHRA and CDR2 YSYEKL. The CDR3 totals 14 residues. CDR3 bases: TGCGCCAGCAGCCAAGAGGGAGTAGGCTATGAGCAGTTCTTC. Protein sequence: CASSQEGVGYEQFF.

V gene TRBV4-3 combines with J gene TRBJ2-3; 13 nucleotides agree with TRBD2. This CDR3 is built from 17 residues. The V and J ends lost 0 bases and 6 bases, in that order; junction bases with no gene match: 6. Per the germline V gene, CDR1 is LGHNA and CDR2 is YSLEER. For the CDR3, the DNA is TGCGCCAGCAGCCAAGATAGGGGACTAGCGGGAACCGATACGCAGTATTTT. This codes for CASSQDRGLAGTDTQYF.

This rearrangement joins TRBV20-1 to TRBJ1-4; D is perhaps TRBD1 (6 bases). The V end was cut by 4 bases, the J end by 7 bases, with 19 bases between. Germline V gene lookup returns CDR1 DFQATT and CDR2 SNEGSKA (reference sequence). CDR3 length: 15 residues. The CDR3 here is CSAIPDDRSGEKLFF. CDR3 bases: TGCAGTGCTATCCCAGATGACAGGAGCGGTGAAAAACTGTTTTTT.

The gene calls are TRBV9 and TRBJ2-3, with 12 bases identical to TRBD2. The CDR3 spans 16 residues. The V gene end was trimmed by 4 bases and the J gene end by 0 bases; junction bases not matched to a gene: 3. CDR1 SGDLS and CDR2 YYNGEE come from the germline V gene. CDR3 residues: CASSPGTSGSTDTQYF. Here the CDR3 DNA reads TGTGCCAGCAGCCCCGGGACTAGCGGGAGCACAGATACGCAGTATTTT.

The chain combines TRBV15 with TRBJ2-3, with 13 bases that match TRBD2. Germline trimming cut 4 bases from V and 9 bases from J; bases unmatched to any gene: 7. Germline V gene sequence: CDR1 LNHNV, CDR2 YYDKDF (reference sequence). CDR3 length equals 15 residues. CDR3 DNA sequence: TGTGCCACCAGCACTACTAGCGGGAGGGCTGGGACGCAGTATTTT. It encodes CATSTTSGRAGTQYF.

The gene calls are TRBV11-2 and TRBJ2-1; perhaps TRBD2 as D (6 bases). This CDR3 has 17 amino acids. In germline, CDR1 is SGHAT, CDR2 FQNNGV. The V end was cut by 3 bases, the J end by 0 bases, with 15 bases between. The CDR3 DNA reads as TGTGCCAGCAGCTTGACCCACGGGGGAAGCTCCTACAATGAGCAGTTCTTC. This gives the protein CASSLTHGGSSYNEQFF.

The chain employs TRBV6-5 and TRBJ1-5; D is undetermined. V was pared by 5 bases and J by 1 base, with 6 bases between. The CDR3 covers 13 residues. Germline lookup yields CDR1 MNHEY and CDR2 SVGAGI. This chain's CDR3 is CASSGLSNQPQHF. The CDR3 DNA reads TGTGCCAGCAGTGGACTAAGCAATCAGCCCCAGCATTTT.

The chain links TRBV19 to TRBJ1-2; 9 bases are shared with TRBD1. Germline CDR1 and CDR2: LNHDA and SQIVND (reference sequence). The CDR3 is 17 amino acids. V trimming: 4 bases; J trimming: 0 bases; junction bases outside the gene matches: 9. The CDR3 DNA sequence: TGTGCCAGTAGTAACGTCCCACAGGGGGCAGCTAACTATGGCTACACCTTC. Amino acids: CASSNVPQGAANYGYTF.

The V call is TRBV15, the J call TRBJ2-5, with 12 bases fitting TRBD1. Losses at the gene ends were 3 bases for V and 5 bases for J; bases not matched to a gene: 4. The CDR3 length is 15 residues. Looked up from germline, CDR1 is LNHNV and CDR2 is YYDKDF (reference sequence). The CDR3 region has the DNA TGTGCCACCAGCAGCCGGGACAGGGGGCTGGAGACCCAGTACTTC. This encodes CATSSRDRGLETQYF.

The rearrangement links TRBV28 to TRBJ1-2; D possibly corresponds to TRBD1 (6 bases). CDR1 and CDR2 (germline): MDHEN, SYDVKM. V was clipped by 3 bases and J by 2 bases, with 10 bases between them. The CDR3 loop spans 14 amino acids. DNA of the CDR3: TGTGCCAGCAGTTTGCGAACAGGGAACTATGGCTACACCTTC. Translating gives CASSLRTGNYGYTF.